Listed below are T cell receptor beta chains from one sample, sequenced in a study of cytomegalovirus exposure and HLA in healthy donors. Repertoires were generated with immunoSEQ multiplex PCR, while TCRdb's copy carries only in-frame clones and drops some. Among about 280,000 clones listed, roughly 90% were seen once. Material for sequencing was PBMCs. The receptors originated from a woman younger than 30 in good health and CMV-seronegative. Each CDR3 is given with its conserved first and last residue. The D gene is left open where the match is weak. Rows may omit the clone size; those that give it use once, few, many or a size class.

j_call	clone_size	v_call	d_call	cdr3_aa	cdr3_nt
TRBJ2-7	.	TRBV7-9	TRBD2	CASSLAGGYEQYF	TGTGCCAGCAGCTTAGCGGGAGGGTACGAGCAGTACTTC
TRBJ2-2	.	TRBV7-3	.	CASSLGRGTGELFF	TGTGCCAGCAGCTTAGGCCGGGGGACCGGGGAGCTGTTTTTT
TRBJ1-4	few	TRBV19	TRBD1	CASSSWTGGNEKLFF	TGTGCCAGTAGTTCCTGGACAGGCGGAAATGAAAAACTGTTTTTT
TRBJ1-4	.	TRBV28	.	CATRGQPNEKLFF	TGTGCCACCAGGGGCCAACCGAATGAAAAACTGTTTTTT
TRBJ2-7	.	TRBV19	TRBD1	CASSTQFGTESYEQYF	TGTGCCAGTAGTACCCAATTCGGGACAGAATCCTACGAGCAGTACTTC
TRBJ1-1	.	TRBV19	.	CASSILGHMNTEAFF	TGTGCCAGTAGTATACTGGGACACATGAACACTGAAGCTTTCTTT
TRBJ1-4	.	TRBV5-1	.	CASSLNGDSNEKLFF	TGCGCCAGCAGCTTGAACGGTGACTCTAATGAAAAACTGTTTTTT
TRBJ2-1	once	TRBV5-1	.	CASTPQGYNEQFF	TGCGCCAGCACCCCCCAGGGGTACAATGAGCAGTTCTTC
TRBJ2-3	.	TRBV28	TRBD2	CASSLPSGTDTQYF	TGTGCCAGCAGTTTACCTAGCGGGACGGATACGCAGTATTTT
TRBJ1-5	.	TRBV6-5	TRBD1	CASRNGQGSQPQHF	TGTGCCAGCAGAAATGGACAGGGTTCTCAGCCCCAGCATTTT
TRBJ2-7	.	TRBV28	TRBD1	CASTSLAGQGLYEQYF	TGTGCCAGCACCTCTCTTGCGGGACAGGGTCTTTACGAGCAGTACTTC
TRBJ2-7	.	TRBV7-2	.	CASSLGAFYEQYF	TGTGCCAGCAGCTTAGGCGCCTTCTACGAGCAGTACTTC
TRBJ1-1	.	TRBV11-3	TRBD1	CASSPDRGTEAFF	TGTGCCAGCAGCCCCGACAGGGGGACTGAAGCTTTCTTT
TRBJ2-2	.	TRBV13	.	CASSSRAIGGDTGELFF	TGTGCCAGCAGCTCAAGGGCTATTGGGGGCGACACCGGGGAGCTGTTTTTT
TRBJ2-7	few	TRBV2	TRBD2	CASSKTSGRYEQYF	TGTGCCAGCAGTAAGACTAGCGGGAGGTACGAGCAGTACTTC
TRBJ2-3	.	TRBV19	.	CASKVGGSTDTQYF	TGTGCCAGTAAAGTGGGGGGTAGCACAGATACGCAGTATTTT
TRBJ2-5	.	TRBV7-2	.	CASSQGSLQTQYF	TGTGCCAGCAGCCAAGGTAGCCTACAGACCCAGTACTTC
TRBJ2-4	.	TRBV6-5	.	CAAGSLGNIQYF	TGTGCCGCCGGGAGTTTGGGGAACATTCAGTACTTC
TRBJ2-7	.	TRBV27	.	CASSLGGNLLEQYF	TGTGCCAGCAGTTTAGGCGGGAACTTACTCGAGCAGTACTTC
TRBJ1-1	.	TRBV28	.	CASSPPGLYTEAFF	TGTGCCAGCAGTCCCCCGGGACTTTACACTGAAGCTTTCTTT